The entry below gives a single T cell receptor (beta chain) sequence along with its context. Antigen specificity is unknown. This sample is drawn from a study of T cell repertoires in aging, cancer and after chemotherapy. On the study more broadly: Paired samples before and after chemotherapy came from glioblastoma patients receiving temozolomide-based therapy. Whole-study results and caveats: Healthy donors lost TCR diversity with age mainly through richness, cancer patients through richness and evenness.

Multiplex touch-down PCR with TRB-A/B primers amplified rearranged V-D-J TRB sequences. Via MiXCR, TCRdb re-called the multiplex PCR reads, giving one row per CDR3 protein. The table shows about 2,000 distinct CDR3 sequences, with about 36% occurring only once. TCR beta rearrangements were amplified from peripheral blood genomic DNA. Losses at the gene ends were 2 bases for V and 1 base for J; bases not matched to a gene: 6. Germline-derived CDR1 and CDR2 are DFQATT and SNEGSKA (reference sequence). This CDR3 region has 16 residues. This sequence joins TRBV20-1 and TRBJ2-5; TRBD2 agrees at 11 bases. The sequence derives from a human donor with a solid tumor. Sequencing input: blood. CDR3 DNA sequence: TGCAGTGCTAGACCCCTACTAGCGGGGGTCCAAGAGACCCAGTACTTC. As protein: CSARPLLAGVQETQYF.